These 8 T cell receptor beta chains were all obtained from the same sample, sequenced in a study of shared T cell receptors in the human thymus. TCRdb's copy holds only in-frame clones and misses some; the assay was immunoSEQ multiplex PCR. Of over 350,000 clones listed, approximately 95% are singletons. The specimen sequenced was thymocytes. The receptor set was obtained from a human donor.

The J gene is TRBJ2-1, the V gene TRBV5-6; D possibly matches TRBD1 or TRBD2 (5 bases each). The CDR3 consists of 12 residues. V was shortened by 7 bases and J by 8 bases, with 13 bases between the two germline ends. The germline CDR1 and CDR2 sequences are SGHDT and YYEEEE. This chain's CDR3 is CASELRGDEQFF. The CDR3 DNA reads as TGTGCCAGCGAGCTACGAGGGGATGAGCAGTTCTTC.

The rearrangement uses TRBV4-3 and TRBJ2-1; 10 nucleotides match TRBD2. CDR3 length equals 16 residues. The germline V gene has CDR1 LGHNA and CDR2 YSLEER. V shed 4 bases and J 4 bases; nucleotides not matched to a gene: 7. The CDR3 here is CASSLSLAGVYNEQFF. CDR3 bases: TGCGCCAGCAGCCTGTCTCTAGCGGGAGTGTACAATGAGCAGTTCTTC.

This clone came up once. This chain links TRBV5-1 with TRBJ2-7, with D possibly being TRBD2 (6 bases). The CDR3 has 15 amino acids. Between the trimmed V and J ends, which lost 0 bases and 5 bases, there was a span of 15 bases. In germline, CDR1 is SGHRS, CDR2 YFSETQ. The chain's CDR3 is CASSLGLGLGDEQYF. The CDR3 DNA is TGCGCCAGCAGCTTGGGACTAGGACTGGGTGACGAGCAGTACTTC.

The chain links TRBV2 to TRBJ1-4; D uncertain. CDR3 length: 13 residues. Germline CDR1 is SNHLY and CDR2 is FYNNEI. V lost 7 bases to trimming and J lost 4 bases, with 10 bases between them. The CDR3 DNA reads as TGTGCCAGCAACTATACAGATAATGAAAAACTGTTTTTT. Translated, it gives CASNYTDNEKLFF.

On this clone: Other DNA variants within this sample encode the same CDR3. The chain has TRBV28 and TRBJ2-7, with a weak D call TRBD2 (6 bases). The V gene's germline CDR1 is MDHEN and CDR2 SYDVKM. The ends were cut back, 7 bases at V and 2 bases at J, with 12 bases in the middle. The length of the CDR3 is 13 residues. CDR3 sequence reads: CASIGGLPYEQYF. The DNA of the CDR3 is TGTGCCAGCATTGGGGGGTTACCCTACGAGCAGTACTTC.

The chain joins TRBV5-1 to TRBJ2-1, with TRBD2 identical over 10 bases. This CDR3 contains 20 residues. CDR1 is SGHRS and CDR2 is YFSETQ in the germline V gene. The V gene end was trimmed by 0 bases and the J gene end by 7 bases; junction bases not matched to a gene: 19. CDR3 DNA: TGCGCCAGCAGCTTGGGGGGGTCTAGCGGGAGCCCTCTTGGGTGGAATGAGCAGTTCTTC. It is translated as CASSLGGSSGSPLGWNEQFF.

The genes are TRBV30 and TRBJ1-2; the D is unclear. The CDR3 totals 10 residues. The germline V and J ends were trimmed by 2 bases and 9 bases, with 7 bases remaining between them. Germline loops: CDR1 GTSNPN, CDR2 SVGIG (reference sequence). In DNA form, the CDR3 reads TGTGCCTGGAGTCCGTCCCGCTACACCTTC. It is translated as CAWSPSRYTF.

This rearrangement joins TRBV6-1 to TRBJ1-2; no reliable D call. Germline assignment: CDR1 MNHNS and CDR2 SASEGT. This CDR3 region has 11 residues. Trimming left V 6 bases short and J 7 bases short, with 9 bases between. DNA for the CDR3: TGTGCCAGCAGGGGAGAGCGTGGCTACACCTTC. Its protein product is CASRGERGYTF.